The 31 T cell receptor beta chains in this list originate from one sample, sequenced in a study of shared clonotypes between healthy human individuals. Sequencing was performed with immunoSEQ multiplex PCR; in TCRdb, only in-frame clones are kept and a portion is missing. The data contain more than 500,000 clones, about 96% of them singletons. The specimen sequenced was naive CD4+ T cells sorted from blood. Described subset: CD45RA+ positively selected. The receptors shown here come from a woman in her thirties in good health.

The chain carries TRBV2 and TRBJ1-4; TRBD1 is a possible D gene (5 bases). The germline CDR1 and CDR2 sequences are SNHLY and FYNNEI. CDR3 length: 17 amino acids. The V gene lost 4 bases and the J gene lost 7 bases, with 22 bases spanning the gap. The CDR3 protein is CASSARWQGLGSEKLFF. DNA for the CDR3: TGTGCCAGCAGTGCGAGGTGGCAGGGATTAGGATCTGAAAAACTGTTTTTT.

This chain links TRBV5-1 with TRBJ2-7; TRBD2 might be the D (6 bases). CDR1 and CDR2 from the germline V gene are SGHRS and YFSETQ. V lost 4 bases, J lost 7 bases, and 21 bases lay in between. The length of the CDR3 is 15 residues. The chain's CDR3 is CASSTSPGLTREQYF. CDR3 nucleotides: TGCGCCAGCAGCACCTCCCCGGGACTGACAAGGGAGCAGTACTTC. Filled out from reference TRBV5-1 and TRBJ2-7, the complete variable domain reads KAGVTQTPRYLIKTRGQQVTLSCSPISGHRSVSWYQQTPGQGLQFLFEYFSETQRNKGNFPGRFSGRQFSNSRSEMNVSTLELGDSALYLCASSTSPGLTREQYFGPGTRLTVT.

J is TRBJ2-1 and V is TRBV13, with TRBD2 identical over 8 bases. Germline V CDR1 and CDR2: PRHDT, FYEKMQ (reference sequence). With V trimmed by 4 bases and J by 5 bases, 10 bases remained unmatched. This CDR3 spans 16 amino acids. The CDR3 nucleotides are TGTGCCAGCAGCTCCGAAGCGGGAGCGCCCCACAATGAGCAGTTCTTC. This sequence encodes CASSSEAGAPHNEQFF.

This chain joins TRBV11-2 and TRBJ2-3, with D possibly being TRBD1 or TRBD2 (5 bases each). The CDR3 totals 17 residues. The V gene's germline CDR1 is SGHAT and CDR2 FQNNGV. Between the trimmed V and J ends, which lost 2 bases and 2 bases, there was a span of 17 bases. CDR3 nucleotide sequence: TGTGCCAGCAGCTTATCTTGGGGGATGGGGTTCACAGATACGCAGTATTTT. Protein product: CASSLSWGMGFTDTQYF.

A note on this clone: The sample carries other DNA sequences with the same CDR3. The genes are TRBV5-1 and TRBJ2-3; D call uncertain. The V and J ends lost 0 bases and 0 bases respectively, with 5 bases between them. The CDR3 has 14 residues. Per the germline V gene, CDR1 is SGHRS and CDR2 is YFSETQ. CDR3 loop: CASSLGSSTDTQYF. CDR3 in DNA: TGCGCCAGCAGCTTGGGATCTAGCACAGATACGCAGTATTTT.

The chain recombines TRBV2 with TRBJ1-4; 8 nucleotides line up with TRBD1. This CDR3 region has 14 residues. The germline V gene has CDR1 SNHLY and CDR2 FYNNEI. The junction had 6 bases not matched to a gene; V was cut back by 4 bases and J by 8 bases. The CDR3 reads CASSVTGGAEKLFF. The CDR3, as DNA: TGTGCCAGCAGTGTAACAGGGGGGGCAGAAAAACTGTTTTTT.

This clone was seen once. The V call is TRBV11-2, the J call TRBJ2-7, with 8 positions matching TRBD2. The CDR3 runs 13 residues. Germline V gene data show CDR1 as SGHAT and CDR2 as FQNNGV. With 4 bases clipped from V and 5 bases from J, the junction kept 4 bases outside the gene matches. The CDR3 reads CASSSLAGNEQYF. CDR3 in DNA: TGTGCCAGCAGCTCTTTAGCGGGAAACGAGCAGTACTTC.

This chain joins TRBV28 and TRBJ1-5; D is undetermined. V was shortened by 7 bases and J by 1 base, with 17 bases between the two germline ends. From germline, CDR1 is MDHEN and CDR2 SYDVKM. The CDR3 sequence is 16 residues long. DNA of the CDR3: TGTGCCAGCAAAGGGCCGAGTCTTAGGAGCAATCAGCCCCAGCATTTT. Translating gives CASKGPSLRSNQPQHF.

The chain employs TRBV6-5 and TRBJ2-7; D is uncertain. There are 11 residues in the CDR3. The V gene's germline CDR1 is MNHEY and CDR2 SVGAGI. Trimming pared 5 bases from V and 9 bases from J, leaving 11 bases between. This chain's CDR3 is CASSQQRRQYF. In DNA, the CDR3 is TGTGCCAGCAGTCAGCAAAGGAGGCAGTACTTC.

The V call is TRBV27, the J call TRBJ1-5; 9 nucleotides agree with TRBD1. Germline assignment: CDR1 MNHEY and CDR2 SMNVEV (reference sequence). The CDR3 consists of 17 residues. Unmatched junction bases numbered 16, after V lost 6 bases and J lost 7 bases. The CDR3 protein is CASRSYPGTGQGQPQHF. The CDR3 DNA reads TGTGCCAGCAGATCCTACCCCGGGACAGGGCAGGGGCAGCCCCAGCATTTT.

This chain links TRBV5-1 with TRBJ1-4, with D perhaps matching TRBD1 (5 bases). The CDR3 length is 15 residues. Trimming cost V 0 bases and J 7 bases, with 13 bases left between them. The germline V gene has CDR1 SGHRS and CDR2 YFSETQ. CDR3 in amino acids: CASSLEGRASEKLFF. CDR3 sequence (DNA): TGCGCCAGCAGCTTGGAGGGGAGGGCTAGTGAAAAACTGTTTTTT.

The chain has TRBV5-6 and TRBJ2-1; 13 nucleotides align to TRBD2. CDR3 size: 17 residues. With V trimmed by 4 bases and J by 3 bases, 7 bases remained unmatched. CDR1 and CDR2 from the germline V gene are SGHDT and YYEEEE. The DNA for the CDR3 is TGTGCCAGCAGCCCAAGGACTAGCGGGAGTATCTACAATGAGCAGTTCTTC. Protein: CASSPRTSGSIYNEQFF.

The V call is TRBV6-1, the J call TRBJ1-2; D unresolved. CDR3 length: 13 amino acids. The V end was cut by 2 bases, the J end by 4 bases, with 8 bases between. The germline CDR1 and CDR2 sequences are MNHNS and SASEGT. The CDR3 region is CASSEWAAYGYTF. The CDR3 nucleotides are TGTGCCAGCAGTGAATGGGCAGCCTATGGCTACACCTTC.

This rearrangement joins TRBV6-1 to TRBJ1-2; possible D gene TRBD1, 6 bases. Germline loops: CDR1 MNHNS, CDR2 SASEGT. CDR3 length: 11 amino acids. Trimming stripped 6 bases from V and 7 bases from J, with 9 bases between. The CDR3 here is CASRQTGGYTF. For the CDR3, the DNA is TGTGCCAGCAGGCAGACAGGTGGCTACACCTTC.

The V gene is TRBV28, the J gene TRBJ2-6; 8 bases map to TRBD2. V lost 8 bases to trimming and J lost 0 bases; unmatched junction nucleotides: 6. CDR1 and CDR2 (germline): MDHEN, SYDVKM. This CDR3 has 16 residues. The CDR3, as DNA: TGTGCCAGCCATCGCGGGGGGACCTCTGGGGCCAACGTCCTGACTTTC. This codes for CASHRGGTSGANVLTF.

Here the CDR3 reads CASSSSVWAGGEYNQPQHF. In DNA, the CDR3 is TGTGCCAGCAGCTCAAGTGTGTGGGCAGGGGGTGAGTACAATCAGCCCCAGCATTTT. The chain has TRBV7-2 and TRBJ1-5; 7 bases map to TRBD1. Germline V gene data show CDR1 as SGHTA and CDR2 as FQGNSA. CDR3 size: 19 residues. V lost 4 bases and J lost 3; bases outside the gene matches: 18.

This sequence joins TRBV11-3 and TRBJ2-3; the match to TRBD1 covers 10 bases. The V segment lost 4 bases and the J segment 6 bases; nucleotides outside the gene matches: 7. The CDR3 sequence is 15 residues long. Germline lookup yields CDR1 SGHNT and CDR2 YENEEA. The CDR3 DNA follows: TGTGCCAGCAGCTCCCCGGGACAGGGGACGGATACGCAGTATTTT. Translating it yields CASSSPGQGTDTQYF.

The chain couples TRBV28 to TRBJ2-4, with a tentative D call TRBD2 (6 bases). V lost 3 bases, J lost 4 bases, and 10 bases lay in between. Germline V CDR1 and CDR2: MDHEN, SYDVKM. The CDR3 sequence is 14 residues long. CDR3 region: CASSFGGAKNIQYF. The CDR3 DNA sequence: TGTGCCAGCAGTTTTGGCGGGGCAAAAAACATTCAGTACTTC.

Here the CDR3 reads CASSSPASINEKLFF. The CDR3 nucleotides read TGTGCCAGCAGTAGCCCGGCTTCGATTAATGAAAAACTGTTTTTT. The chain carries TRBV27 and TRBJ1-4; D is unresolved. V lost 5 bases and J lost 4, with 14 bases in between. CDR1 is MNHEY and CDR2 is SMNVEV in the germline V gene (reference sequence). The CDR3 has 15 residues.

The chain employs TRBV4-2 and TRBJ2-1; the D is unclear. The CDR3 runs 13 residues. V was trimmed by 1 base and J by 2 bases, leaving 3 bases between them. The germline V gene encodes CDR1 LGHNA and CDR2 YNFKEQ. For the CDR3, the DNA is TGTGCCAGCAGCCAAGGGCCCTACAATGAGCAGTTCTTC. This codes for CASSQGPYNEQFF.

The V gene is TRBV9, the J gene TRBJ1-3; D gene uncertain. This CDR3 region has 17 residues. From germline, CDR1 is SGDLS and CDR2 YYNGEE. V lost 0 bases, J lost 0 bases, and 13 bases lay in between. The CDR3 DNA reads as TGTGCCAGCAGCGTAGGGGCAGGTCGTAGCTCTGGAAACACCATATATTTT. This gives the protein CASSVGAGRSSGNTIYF.

The chain combines TRBV7-6 with TRBJ2-5, with 9 bases identical to TRBD1. The J call is uncertain, as TRBJ2-7 better fits the DNA end. Germline CDR1 reads SGHVS; CDR2 reads FNYEAQ. This CDR3 comprises 15 residues. DNA for the CDR3: TGTGCCAGCAGCTTAGGGGGGACAGGGACCTACGAGCAGTACTTC. It yields the protein CASSLGGTGTYEQYF.

This chain joins TRBV9 and TRBJ2-7; tentatively, D is TRBD2 (7 bases). Trimming removed 8 bases at V and 2 bases at J, with 35 bases between. The CDR3 is made up of 20 amino acids. Germline V CDR1 and CDR2: SGDLS, YYNGEE. This CDR3 is CARSPYTSGARGLTTYEQYF. The CDR3 DNA is TGTGCCAGGAGCCCTTATACCTCCGGTGCCAGGGGACTAACCACCTACGAGCAGTACTTC.

The gene calls are TRBV19 and TRBJ2-7; a possible D gene is TRBD2 (6 bases). Trimming took 6 bases from V and 3 from J, leaving 12 bases between them. The CDR3 sequence is 13 residues long. Looked up from germline, CDR1 is LNHDA and CDR2 is SQIVND (reference sequence). The CDR3 loop reads CASSPPRGYEQYF. DNA for the CDR3: TGTGCCAGTAGCCCCCCGCGGGGCTACGAGCAGTACTTC.

The genes are TRBV5-1 and TRBJ2-7; TRBD2 might be the D (7 bases). V lost 4 bases and J lost 5, with 16 bases in between. There are 14 residues in the CDR3. The germline gives CDR1 SGHRS, CDR2 YFSETQ. The CDR3 protein is CASSAHGGLNEQYF. The DNA for the CDR3 is TGCGCCAGCAGCGCCCACGGGGGGCTCAACGAGCAGTACTTC. Filled out from reference TRBV5-1 and TRBJ2-7, the complete variable domain reads KAGVTQTPRYLIKTRGQQVTLSCSPISGHRSVSWYQQTPGQGLQFLFEYFSETQRNKGNFPGRFSGRQFSNSRSEMNVSTLELGDSALYLCASSAHGGLNEQYFGPGTRLTVT.

The V and J genes are TRBV6-6 and TRBJ2-2; a possible D gene is TRBD1 (6 bases). Germline CDR1 reads MNHNY; CDR2 reads SVGAGI (reference sequence). Trimming took 6 bases from V and 1 from J, leaving 15 bases between them. The CDR3 runs 16 residues. CDR3 amino acids: CASSFGQIWNTGELFF. The CDR3 DNA sequence: TGTGCCAGCAGCTTCGGACAGATCTGGAACACCGGGGAGCTGTTTTTT.

The V call is TRBV6-5, the J call TRBJ2-7, with D unresolved. The CDR3 spans 12 residues. Germline values: CDR1 MNHEY, CDR2 SVGAGI. The V and J ends lost 8 bases and 3 bases respectively, with 11 bases between them. The CDR3 region is CASGRELYEQYF. CDR3 DNA: TGTGCCAGCGGACGCGAGCTCTACGAGCAGTACTTC.

V usage is TRBV10-3 and J usage is TRBJ2-7; 9 bases fit TRBD2. V lost 10 bases and J lost 6; bases outside the gene matches: 7. CDR3 size: 12 residues. CDR1 ENHRY and CDR2 SYGVKD come from the germline V gene. The CDR3 sequence is CATLAGAGEQYF. The CDR3 region has the DNA TGTGCCACCTTAGCGGGAGCGGGCGAGCAGTACTTC.

J is TRBJ1-2 and V is TRBV11-2; no clear D gene. V shed 0 bases and J shed 8 bases, with 10 bases lying between them. CDR3 size: 13 residues. Looked up from germline, CDR1 is SGHAT and CDR2 is FQNNGV. The CDR3 region has the DNA TGTGCCAGCAGCTTAGATCCGGGCGACGGCTACACCTTC. This encodes CASSLDPGDGYTF.

The chain has TRBV30 and TRBJ1-2; maybe TRBD1 (5 bases). V was clipped by 1 base and J by 8 bases, with 20 bases between them. In germline, CDR1 is GTSNPN, CDR2 SVGIG (reference sequence). CDR3 size: 15 residues. The CDR3 region is CAWSGWGTTPTGYTF. Here the CDR3 DNA reads TGTGCCTGGAGTGGGTGGGGCACCACCCCGACAGGCTACACCTTC.

In regard to this clone: A read error may account for a junction end that differs from germline. The chain links TRBV19 to TRBJ2-7, with 7 bases lining up with TRBD1. The CDR3 extends over 12 amino acids. Per germline, CDR1 LNHDA and CDR2 SQIVND (reference sequence). CDR3 bases: TGTGCCAGTAGTATATGGGGACAGCGACCCTCCTTC. Amino acid sequence: CASSIWGQRPSF.